This TCR beta chain was captured in a study of OX40 agonist ivuxolimab in advanced cancers. Across the study: At doses from 0.01 to 10 mg/kg, patients were given intravenous ivuxolimab every 2 weeks.

This clone has a single count. The table came from immunoSEQ multiplex PCR; TCRdb's copy has only in-frame clones and leaves some out. The table includes about 79,000 clones, roughly 84% detected once. Germline V lookup: CDR1 SGDLS, CDR2 YYNGEE. Trimming shortened V by 0 bases and J by 0 bases, and 10 bases separated the two germline ends. The CDR3 is 15 amino acids. This receptor was taken from an adult with an advanced solid tumor such as melanoma, head and neck, liver or kidney cancer. Sequenced here: CD4+ or CD8+ T cells sorted from blood, sampled in a trial of the OX40 agonist ivuxolimab. The V call is TRBV9, the J call TRBJ2-7; D might be TRBD1 or TRBD2, each matching 5 bases. CDR3 residues: CASSVEGRSSYEQYF. For the CDR3, the DNA is TGTGCCAGCAGCGTAGAGGGACGGAGCTCCTACGAGCAGTACTTC.